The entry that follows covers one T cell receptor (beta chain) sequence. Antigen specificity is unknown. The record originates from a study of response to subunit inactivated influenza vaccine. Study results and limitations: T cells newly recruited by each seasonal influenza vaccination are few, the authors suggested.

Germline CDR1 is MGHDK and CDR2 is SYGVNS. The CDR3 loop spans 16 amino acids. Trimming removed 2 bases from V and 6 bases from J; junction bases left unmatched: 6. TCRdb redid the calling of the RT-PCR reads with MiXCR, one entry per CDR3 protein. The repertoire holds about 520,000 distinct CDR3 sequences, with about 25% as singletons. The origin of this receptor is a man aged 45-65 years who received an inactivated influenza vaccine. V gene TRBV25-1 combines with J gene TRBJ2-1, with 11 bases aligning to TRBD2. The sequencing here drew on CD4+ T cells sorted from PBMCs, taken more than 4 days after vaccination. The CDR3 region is CASSEIAGGPTNEQFF. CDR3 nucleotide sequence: TGTGCCAGCAGTGAAATAGCGGGAGGGCCGACCAATGAGCAGTTCTTC.